The clone carrying this TCR beta chain showed up just a few times. Its antigen is unknown. This entry is derived from a study of cytotoxic CD8 clonotypes in ibrutinib-treated CLL. Regarding the study as a whole: Researchers report that baseline clonality outpaced age-matched healthy donors and tracked circulating CD8+ T-cell counts. Public clonotypes, rarely seen, contracted or held steady on treatment.

Investigators sought sequencing depths of between 1 in 200,000 and 1 in 1 million T cells. TCRdb's copy holds only in-frame clones and misses some; the assay was immunoSEQ multiplex PCR. The sample holds 12,000 or so clones, around three quarters seen once. The CDR3 totals 14 residues. Trimming took 2 bases from V and 7 from J; bases not matched to a gene: 6. The V gene's germline CDR1 is SGHNT and CDR2 YYREEE (reference sequence). The sequences come from PBMCs, collected at disease progression, from a patient treated with ibrutinib. This rearrangement joins TRBV5-4 to TRBJ2-1; 7 nucleotides match TRBD1. The TCR originated in a human donor with chronic lymphocytic leukemia. The CDR3 here is CASSFRQGRNEQFF. The CDR3 nucleotides are TGTGCCAGCAGCTTCCGACAGGGTCGGAATGAGCAGTTCTTC.